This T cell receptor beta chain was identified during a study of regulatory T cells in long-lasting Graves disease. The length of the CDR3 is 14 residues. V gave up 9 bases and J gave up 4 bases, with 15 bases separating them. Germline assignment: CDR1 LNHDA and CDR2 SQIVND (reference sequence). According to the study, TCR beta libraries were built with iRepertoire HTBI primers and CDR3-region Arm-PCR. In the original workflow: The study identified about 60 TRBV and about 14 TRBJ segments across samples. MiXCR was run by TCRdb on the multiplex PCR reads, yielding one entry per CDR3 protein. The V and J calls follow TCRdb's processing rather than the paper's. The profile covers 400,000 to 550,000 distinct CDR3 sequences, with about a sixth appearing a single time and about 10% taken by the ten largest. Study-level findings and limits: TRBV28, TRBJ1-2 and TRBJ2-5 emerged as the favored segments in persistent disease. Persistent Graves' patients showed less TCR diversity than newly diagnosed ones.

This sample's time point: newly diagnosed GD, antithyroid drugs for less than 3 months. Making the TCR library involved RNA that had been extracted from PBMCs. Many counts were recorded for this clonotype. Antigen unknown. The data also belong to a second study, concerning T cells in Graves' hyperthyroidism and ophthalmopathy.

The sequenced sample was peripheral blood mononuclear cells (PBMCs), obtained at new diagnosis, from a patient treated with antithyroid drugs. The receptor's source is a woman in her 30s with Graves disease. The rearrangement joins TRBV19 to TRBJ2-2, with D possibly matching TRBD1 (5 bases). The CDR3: CASRVIQSTGELFF. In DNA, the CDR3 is TGTGCCAGCAGGGTAATACAGTCCACCGGGGAGCTGTTTTTT.